The next 26 T cell receptor beta chains were all read from a single sample in a study of shared clonotypes between healthy human individuals. Using immunoSEQ multiplex PCR, the repertoire was profiled, and TCRdb retains in-frame clones only, with some absent. The sample yields 300,000 to 400,000 clones, roughly 70% seen once. The sequenced sample was memory CD4+ T cells sorted from blood. Subset here: CD45RA-negative fraction. All receptors derive from a man aged 25 to 40 in good health.

Remarks on this clone: Distinct nucleotide sequences in the sample also encode this CDR3. The V and J genes are TRBV5-1 and TRBJ2-5; D perhaps matches TRBD1 (6 bases). Germline CDR1 SGHRS, CDR2 YFSETQ. The CDR3 extends over 15 amino acids. The V end was cut by 0 bases, the J end by 1 base, with 10 bases between. The CDR3 is CASSLGQGGQETQYF. Here the CDR3 DNA reads TGCGCCAGCAGCTTGGGTCAAGGGGGCCAAGAGACCCAGTACTTC.

CDR3: CSVAWTSEYNEQFF. CDR3 in DNA: TGCAGCGTCGCCTGGACTAGCGAGTACAATGAGCAGTTCTTC. The chain employs TRBV29-1 and TRBJ2-1; 9 bases map to TRBD2. The CDR3 runs 14 residues. Germline V gene data show CDR1 as SQVTM and CDR2 as ANQGSEA. Germline trimming cut 6 bases from V and 4 bases from J; bases unmatched to any gene: 7.

This chain uses TRBV28 with TRBJ2-1; D is possibly TRBD2 (6 bases). This CDR3 is built from 15 residues. Germline CDR1 and CDR2: MDHEN and SYDVKM. Trimming stripped 5 bases from V and 0 bases from J, with 11 bases between. The CDR3 region is CASSDAGPSYNEQFF. DNA of the CDR3: TGTGCCAGCAGTGACGCGGGACCCTCCTACAATGAGCAGTTCTTC.

This clone was found many times. This chain's CDR3 is CASSQGQGVYEQYF. The CDR3 DNA follows: TGTGCCAGCAGCCAAGGACAGGGTGTCTACGAGCAGTACTTC. The chain combines TRBV5-4 with TRBJ2-7; TRBD1 matches at 8 bases. The CDR3 consists of 14 residues. V shed 4 bases, J shed 3 bases, and the junction held 6 bases outside the gene matches. Germline V CDR1 and CDR2: SGHNT, YYREEE (reference sequence).

There are a few counts of this clone. The CDR3, as DNA: TGTGCCAGCAGCCTCGGGACAGCAACCGGGGAGCTGTTTTTT. Its translation is CASSLGTATGELFF. V and J are TRBV11-3 and TRBJ2-2; 7 positions agree with TRBD1. V shed 5 bases, J shed 5 bases, and the junction held 5 bases outside the gene matches. In germline, CDR1 is SGHNT, CDR2 YENEEA. The CDR3 runs to 14 residues.

The V and J genes are TRBV5-1 and TRBJ2-2; D may match TRBD1 or TRBD2 (5 bases each). There are 13 residues in the CDR3. Germline V CDR1 and CDR2: SGHRS, YFSETQ. V was cut by 4 bases and J by 4 bases, with 8 bases left in between. This chain's CDR3 is CASSRGVTGELFF. The CDR3, as DNA: TGCGCCAGCAGCCGAGGGGTCACCGGGGAGCTGTTTTTT.

The chain employs TRBV4-1 and TRBJ2-5, with D possibly matching TRBD2 (6 bases). The CDR3 covers 16 residues. Germline V lookup: CDR1 MGHRA, CDR2 YSYEKL. Deletions cut 2 bases from V and 2 bases from J, with 15 bases between. The CDR3 loop reads CASSQLAEGVQETQYF. The CDR3 DNA reads TGCGCCAGCAGCCAATTAGCGGAGGGAGTACAAGAGACCCAGTACTTC.

The CDR3 DNA reads as TGTGCCAGTAGACCAGGGGCACATAGCAATCAGCCCCAGCATTTT. Its translation is CASRPGAHSNQPQHF. This chain uses TRBV19 with TRBJ1-5; a possible D gene is TRBD1 (6 bases). V was trimmed by 6 bases and J by 0 bases, leaving 12 bases between them. CDR3 length: 15 residues. Germline V CDR1 and CDR2: LNHDA, SQIVND (reference sequence).

This sequence joins TRBV19 and TRBJ2-1, with a weak D call TRBD1 (6 bases). The CDR3 is made up of 13 amino acids. The germline V and J ends were trimmed by 4 bases and 8 bases, with 12 bases remaining between them. Germline lookup yields CDR1 LNHDA and CDR2 SQIVND (reference sequence). DNA for the CDR3: TGTGCCAGTAGTAGAACAGGGTCCGATGAGCAGTTCTTC. Protein sequence: CASSRTGSDEQFF.

The gene calls are TRBV28 and TRBJ1-5, with 9 bases identical to TRBD1. The CDR3 loop spans 15 amino acids. Germline lookup yields CDR1 MDHEN and CDR2 SYDVKM. The V segment lost 7 bases and the J segment 6 bases; nucleotides outside the gene matches: 10. CDR3 nucleotide sequence: TGTGCCAGCAATCGACCGGGACAGGGTGGTCAGCCCCAGCATTTT. It specifies CASNRPGQGGQPQHF.

The chain carries TRBV4-2 and TRBJ2-7; 8 bases map to TRBD1. Germline V gene lookup returns CDR1 LGHNA and CDR2 YNFKEQ. The ends lost 2 bases at V and 0 bases at J; junction bases unmatched: 3. The CDR3 runs to 15 residues. CDR3 coding DNA: TGTGCCAGCAGCCAAAGACAGGGGATCTCCTACGAGCAGTACTTC. Translated: CASSQRQGISYEQYF.

V and J are TRBV4-1 and TRBJ2-1; possibly TRBD2 for D (6 bases). Germline V gives CDR1 MGHRA, CDR2 YSYEKL. Between the trimmed V and J ends, which lost 1 base and 6 bases, there was a span of 22 bases. The CDR3 totals 18 residues. The CDR3 nucleotides read TGCGCCAGCAGCCAAGGAGAGTGGGCTAGCGTAAATCTCAATGAGCAGTTCTTC. Residues: CASSQGEWASVNLNEQFF.

Only one count was recorded for this clone. V and J are TRBV11-2 and TRBJ2-5, with 12 bases aligning to TRBD2. The CDR3 has 15 amino acids. Germline V gene sequence: CDR1 SGHAT, CDR2 FQNNGV. The J segment lost 4 bases and the V segment lost 1 base, leaving 1 base of the junction unmatched. CDR3 DNA: TGTGCCAGCAGCTTAGCACTAGCGGGAGGAGAGACCCAGTACTTC. Its translation is CASSLALAGGETQYF.

The chain is built from TRBV5-4 and TRBJ2-1; the match to TRBD2 covers 7 bases. Per the germline V gene, CDR1 is SGHNT and CDR2 is YYREEE (reference sequence). This CDR3 has 16 amino acids. After removal of 0 bases from V and 9 bases from J, the junction contained 12 bases not matched to a gene. CDR3 nucleotide sequence: TGTGCCAGCAGCTTGGGGCAACGGCGGGGGATCGGTGAGCAGTTCTTC. Protein sequence: CASSLGQRRGIGEQFF.

V and J are TRBV11-2 and TRBJ2-5; 8 bases line up with TRBD1. Looked up from germline, CDR1 is SGHAT and CDR2 is FQNNGV. The trim removed 5 bases at V and 1 base at J, leaving 9 bases unmatched. This CDR3 has 16 residues. The CDR3: CASSPTTGVGQETQYF. CDR3 in DNA: TGTGCCAGCAGCCCCACGACAGGGGTTGGCCAAGAGACCCAGTACTTC. Full variable domain (outside the CDR3, taken from reference TRBV11-2 and TRBJ2-5): EAGVAQSPRYKIIEKRQSVAFWCNPISGHATLYWYQQILGQGPKLLIQFQNNGVVDDSQLPKDRFSAERLKGVDSTLKIQPAKLEDSAVYLCASSPTTGVGQETQYFGPGTRLLVL.

J is TRBJ1-2 and V is TRBV18, with 8 bases matching TRBD1. Germline assignment: CDR1 KGHSH and CDR2 LQKENI. Germline trimming cut 6 bases from V and 4 bases from J; bases unmatched to any gene: 13. This CDR3 has 16 residues. CDR3 nucleotides: TGTGCCAGCTCCCGAGACATGACAGGGGATGGCTATGGCTACACCTTC. It specifies CASSRDMTGDGYGYTF.

Comments on this clone: The sample carries other DNA sequences with the same CDR3. The chain recombines TRBV7-2 with TRBJ2-3; D is uncertain. The germline gives CDR1 SGHTA, CDR2 FQGNSA. V shed 1 base and J shed 2 bases, with 13 bases lying between them. There are 16 residues in the CDR3. CDR3 sequence (DNA): TGTGCCAGCAGCTTAGGTAGGGCTGGGGTCACAGATACGCAGTATTTT. Translating it yields CASSLGRAGVTDTQYF. Looking up the rest from reference TRBV7-2 and TRBJ2-3 gives the full variable domain: GAGVSQSPSNKVTEKGKDVELRCDPISGHTALYWYRQSLGQGLEFLIYFQGNSAPDKSGLPSDRFSAERTGGSVSTLTIQRTQQEDSAVYLCASSLGRAGVTDTQYFGPGTRLTVL.

The gene calls are TRBV9 and TRBJ2-7; D gene unclear. Looked up from germline, CDR1 is SGDLS and CDR2 is YYNGEE. The CDR3 extends over 14 amino acids. Trimming took off 2 bases at V and 0 bases at J, with 9 bases between the two ends. The CDR3 loop reads CASSVGMGSYEQYF. DNA of the CDR3: TGTGCCAGCAGCGTGGGGATGGGCTCCTACGAGCAGTACTTC.

The chain carries TRBV7-2 and TRBJ2-7, with 9 bases matching TRBD1. V was pared by 4 bases and J by 2 bases, with 3 bases of the junction left unmatched. The germline gives CDR1 SGHTA, CDR2 FQGNSA. This CDR3 is 14 amino acids long. CDR3 amino acids: CASSWGQGPYEQYF. The CDR3 bases are TGTGCCAGCAGCTGGGGACAGGGCCCCTACGAGCAGTACTTC.

V and J are TRBV5-1 and TRBJ2-5, with 10 nucleotides matching TRBD2. After removal of 0 bases from V and 4 bases from J, the junction contained 9 bases not matched to a gene. The CDR3 loop spans 17 amino acids. Looked up from germline, CDR1 is SGHRS and CDR2 is YFSETQ. CDR3 sequence: CASSLALLAGLAETQYF. The CDR3 DNA reads TGCGCCAGCAGCTTGGCTTTACTAGCGGGATTGGCAGAGACCCAGTACTTC.

This chain's CDR3 is CASKAWDGGHTEAFF. In nucleotides, the CDR3 is TGCGCCAGCAAGGCTTGGGACGGAGGACACACTGAAGCTTTCTTT. The chain employs TRBV10-2 and TRBJ1-1; perhaps TRBD1 as D (5 bases). The CDR3 is 15 amino acids. The germline V gene encodes CDR1 WSHSY and CDR2 SAAADI. V dropped 7 bases and J dropped 3 bases, with 18 bases sitting between them.

This chain uses TRBV5-1 with TRBJ2-7, with a possible D match to TRBD1 (6 bases). Germline values: CDR1 SGHRS, CDR2 YFSETQ. The CDR3 sequence is 15 residues long. V lost 4 bases, J lost 5 bases, and 19 bases lay in between. CDR3 DNA: TGCGCCAGCAGCCTCAGGGGTGCTTTTCGGAACGAGCAGTACTTC. It yields the protein CASSLRGAFRNEQYF. The complete variable domain, with remaining parts taken from reference TRBV5-1 and TRBJ2-7, reads KAGVTQTPRYLIKTRGQQVTLSCSPISGHRSVSWYQQTPGQGLQFLFEYFSETQRNKGNFPGRFSGRQFSNSRSEMNVSTLELGDSALYLCASSLRGAFRNEQYFGPGTRLTVT.

For this clone: Other DNA sequences within the sample encode an identical CDR3. The chain links TRBV5-4 to TRBJ2-7; no clear D gene. The length of the CDR3 is 13 residues. The V gene's germline CDR1 is SGHNT and CDR2 YYREEE (reference sequence). Deletions cut 0 bases from V and 3 bases from J, with 7 bases between. CDR3 in amino acids: CASSLGSNYEQYF. The CDR3 coding sequence is TGTGCCAGCAGCTTGGGCAGCAACTACGAGCAGTACTTC.

The V gene is TRBV12-5, the J gene TRBJ2-1; 12 bases fit TRBD1. Germline CDR1 reads LGHNT; CDR2 reads FRNRAP. V lost 5 bases, J lost 9 bases, and 8 bases stayed unmatched. The CDR3 consists of 15 residues. CDR3 nucleotide sequence: TGTGCTAGTGGTCCGGGACAGGGGGCTAATAGTGAGCAGTTCTTC. Protein product: CASGPGQGANSEQFF.

The chain is built from TRBV19 and TRBJ1-5; no reliable D call. The CDR3 is 13 amino acids. Trimming cost V 3 bases and J 5 bases, with 8 bases left between them. The germline CDR1 and CDR2 sequences are LNHDA and SQIVND (reference sequence). CDR3 in DNA: TGTGCCAGTAGTATCGACATTCATCAGCCCCAGCATTTT. It is translated as CASSIDIHQPQHF.

This clone appeared a single time. The CDR3 spells CASRLGLLAGVGYEQYF. In nucleotides, the CDR3 is TGCGCCAGCAGGCTGGGATTACTAGCGGGAGTAGGTTACGAGCAGTACTTC. This chain uses TRBV4-1 with TRBJ2-7, with TRBD2 matching over 11 bases. Germline V gene lookup returns CDR1 MGHRA and CDR2 YSYEKL. The CDR3 is made up of 17 amino acids. V lost 6 bases to trimming and J lost 4 bases; unmatched junction nucleotides: 14.